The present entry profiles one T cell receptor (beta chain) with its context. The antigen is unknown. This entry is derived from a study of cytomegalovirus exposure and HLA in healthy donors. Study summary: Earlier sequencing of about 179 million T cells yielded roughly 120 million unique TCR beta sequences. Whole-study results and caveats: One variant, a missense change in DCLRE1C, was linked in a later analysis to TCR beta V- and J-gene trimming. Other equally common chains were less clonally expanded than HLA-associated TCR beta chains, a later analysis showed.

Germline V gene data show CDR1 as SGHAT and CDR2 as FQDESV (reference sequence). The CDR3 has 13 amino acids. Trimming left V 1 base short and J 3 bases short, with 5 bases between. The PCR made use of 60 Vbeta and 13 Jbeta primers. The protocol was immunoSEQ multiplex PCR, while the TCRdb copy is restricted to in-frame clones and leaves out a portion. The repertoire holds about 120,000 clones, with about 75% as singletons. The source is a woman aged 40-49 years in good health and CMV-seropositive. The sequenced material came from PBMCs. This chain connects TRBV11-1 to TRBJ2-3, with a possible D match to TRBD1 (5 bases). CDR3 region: CASSLEGTDTQYF. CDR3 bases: TGTGCCAGCAGCTTAGAGGGGACAGATACGCAGTATTTT.